This T cell receptor beta chain was recovered during a study of CD8 T cells in ankylosing spondylitis. Study-wide findings and caveats: One TCR beta motif, made up of eight or nine highly homologous variants, appeared characteristic of ankylosing spondylitis blood.

TCRdb analysed the 5' RACE reads with MiXCR anew, one entry per CDR3 protein. The sample carries 470,000 or so distinct CDR3 sequences, roughly a quarter recorded once. The trim removed 7 bases at V and 3 bases at J, leaving 3 bases unmatched. Per the germline V gene, CDR1 is WSHSY and CDR2 is SAAADI. CDR3 length: 15 amino acids. Worth noting for this clonotype: Antigen specificity is unknown.

This chain connects TRBV10-2 to TRBJ2-7; 16 positions agree with TRBD2. The sequence came from a male donor with ankylosing spondylitis. The specimen was blood, either unsorted or a sorted T cell fraction (not recorded which). The CDR3 DNA is TGCGCCAGCAAGGGACTAGCGGGAGGGAGCTACGAGCAGTACTTC. Translated, it gives CASKGLAGGSYEQYF.